One sample yielded the 5 T cell receptor beta chains listed below, sequenced in a study of T cells in Graves' hyperthyroidism and ophthalmopathy. Amplification targeted TCR beta CDR3 regions from RNA transcripts. The TCR CDR3 first-round RT-PCR relied on the HTBI primer set. MiXCR was run by TCRdb on the multiplex PCR reads, yielding one entry per CDR3 protein. Of over 250,000 distinct CDR3 sequences listed, less than 30% are singletons. The specimen was blood. These receptors came from a man aged 40-50 years with Graves' hyperthyroidism that later progressed to Graves' ophthalmopathy.

This clonotype was seen repeatedly, ten times or more. In DNA, the CDR3 is TGCGCCAGCTCCGCAACACTGGTAGGCACAGATACGCAGTATTTT. This sequence encodes CASSATLVGTDTQYF. V is TRBV5-1 and J is TRBJ2-3; D call uncertain. Per germline, CDR1 SGHRS and CDR2 YFSETQ. This CDR3 region has 15 residues. V lost 7 bases and J lost 1, with 16 bases in between.

This chain connects TRBV11-2 to TRBJ1-5, with D perhaps TRBD1 (5 bases). The CDR3 runs to 15 residues. The V gene's germline CDR1 is SGHAT and CDR2 FQNNGV. Trimming pared 3 bases from V and 1 base from J, leaving 10 bases between. DNA of the CDR3: TGTGCCAGCAGCTTCGATGGGGGAAGCAATCAGCCCCAGCATTTT. As protein: CASSFDGGSNQPQHF.

Points on this clonotype: One junction end does not reproduce the germline sequence, and a read error may be involved. The V call is TRBV12-3 or TRBV12-4, the J call TRBJ2-7, with 12 bases lining up with TRBD2. The CDR3 has 14 residues. Here the CDR3 reads CASSLLAGGTPMDF. The CDR3 bases are TGTGCCAGCAGTTTACTAGCGGGAGGGACTCCCATGGACTTC.

This chain joins TRBV20-1 and TRBJ2-7; maybe TRBD1 (5 bases). This CDR3 has 13 amino acids. Deletions cut 0 bases from V and 4 bases from J, with 10 bases between. Germline V CDR1 and CDR2: DFQATT, SNEGSKA (reference sequence). In DNA, the CDR3 is TGCAGTGCTAGAGATCCAGGGCCATACGAGCAGTACTTC. This sequence encodes CSARDPGPYEQYF.

This clonotype was picked up many times. The CDR3 loop reads CASSLLVGPGELFF. The CDR3 DNA reads TGTGCCAGCAGCCTCCTCGTGGGCCCCGGGGAGCTGTTTTTT. The chain joins TRBV11-2 to TRBJ2-2; D remains ambiguous. Germline V CDR1 and CDR2: SGHAT, FQNNGV. The V end lost 5 bases, the J end lost 6 bases, and 13 bases lay between the germline ends. This CDR3 is 14 amino acids long.